This entry concerns a single T cell receptor beta chain. What it recognizes is unknown. The record originates from a study of T-cell memory formation after mild COVID-19. Study details: The two donors had largely donor-specific TCR clusters. Study results and caveats: Later expanders leaned toward CD4+, whereas clones contracting from day 15 to 85 were balanced CD4/CD8.

The CDR3 length is 15 residues. The germline V and J ends were trimmed by 5 bases and 4 bases, with 17 bases remaining between them. The germline gives CDR1 SEHNR, CDR2 FQNEAQ (reference sequence). TCR alpha and TCR beta cDNA libraries carrying sample barcodes and UMIs were produced by 5'RACE using constant-segment primers. TCRdb re-analysed the 5' RACE reads in MiXCR, keeping a single row per CDR3 protein. The sample lists 350,000 or so distinct CDR3 sequences, 10% to 15% seen once, with about a fifth in the top ten. The genes are TRBV7-9 and TRBJ1-1; D remains ambiguous. This clonotype was sampled from a man aged 18 to 29 who had mild COVID-19 (a few samples of this study predate the infection). Cell type and time point are not known. Sequencing was carried out using PBMCs or a T cell subset sorted from them (not recorded which). In DNA form, the CDR3 reads TGTGCCAGCAGCGCCCCTGTGGGGTTAGGCACTGAAGCTTTCTTT. It yields the protein CASSAPVGLGTEAFF.